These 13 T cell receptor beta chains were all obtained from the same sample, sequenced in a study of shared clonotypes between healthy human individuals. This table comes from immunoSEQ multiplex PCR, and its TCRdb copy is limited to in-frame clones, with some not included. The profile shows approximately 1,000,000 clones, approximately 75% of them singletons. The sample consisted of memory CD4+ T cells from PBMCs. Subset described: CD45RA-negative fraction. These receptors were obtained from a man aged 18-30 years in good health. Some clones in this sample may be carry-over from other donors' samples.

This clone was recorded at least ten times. The CDR3: CASSCTKPDYNEQFF. The CDR3 nucleotides are TGTGCCAGCAGCTGCACCAAACCCGACTACAATGAGCAGTTCTTC. The chain carries TRBV11-3 and TRBJ2-1; D is uncertain. This CDR3 has 15 amino acids. Germline V lookup: CDR1 SGHNT, CDR2 YENEEA. Trimming removed 4 bases from V and 3 bases from J, with 13 bases in between.

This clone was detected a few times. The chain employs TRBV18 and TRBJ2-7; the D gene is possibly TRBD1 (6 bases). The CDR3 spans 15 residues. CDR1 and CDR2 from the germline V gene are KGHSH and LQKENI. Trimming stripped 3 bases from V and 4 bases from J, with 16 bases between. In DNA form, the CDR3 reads TGTGCCAGCTCACCGTTGCAGGGGCTGGATTACGAGCAGTACTTC. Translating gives CASSPLQGLDYEQYF.

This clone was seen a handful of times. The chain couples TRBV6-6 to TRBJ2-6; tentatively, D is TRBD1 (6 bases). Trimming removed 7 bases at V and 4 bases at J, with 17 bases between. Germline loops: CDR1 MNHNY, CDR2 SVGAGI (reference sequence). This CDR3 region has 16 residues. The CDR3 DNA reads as TGTGCCAGCACCCCGGCTAGGGGGACCGGGGCCAACGTCCTGACTTTC. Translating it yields CASTPARGTGANVLTF.

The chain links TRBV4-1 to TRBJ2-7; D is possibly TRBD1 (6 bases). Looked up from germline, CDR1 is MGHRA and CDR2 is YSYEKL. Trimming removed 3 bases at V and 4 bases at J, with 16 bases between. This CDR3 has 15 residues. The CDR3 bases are TGCGCCAGCAGCCATCTGACAGGCAAGTCTTACGAGCAGTACTTC. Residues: CASSHLTGKSYEQYF.

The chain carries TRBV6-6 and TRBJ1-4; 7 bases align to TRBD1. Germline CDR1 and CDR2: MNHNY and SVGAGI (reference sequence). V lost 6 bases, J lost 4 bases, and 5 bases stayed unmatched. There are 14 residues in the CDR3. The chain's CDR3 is CASRLTGLNEKLFF. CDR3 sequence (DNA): TGTGCCAGCAGACTGACAGGGCTTAATGAAAAACTGTTTTTT.

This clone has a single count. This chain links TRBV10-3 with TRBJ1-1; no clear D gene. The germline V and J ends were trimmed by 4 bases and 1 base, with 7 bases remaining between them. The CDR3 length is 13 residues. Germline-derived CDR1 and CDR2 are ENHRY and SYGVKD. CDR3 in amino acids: CAISVETNTEAFF. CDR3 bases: TGTGCCATCAGTGTGGAGACGAACACTGAAGCTTTCTTT.

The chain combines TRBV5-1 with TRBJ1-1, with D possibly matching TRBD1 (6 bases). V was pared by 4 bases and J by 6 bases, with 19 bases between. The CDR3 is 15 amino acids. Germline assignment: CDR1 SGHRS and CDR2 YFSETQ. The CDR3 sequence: CASSPGVGAGSEAFF. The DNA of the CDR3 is TGCGCCAGCAGCCCGGGAGTGGGGGCAGGATCTGAAGCTTTCTTT.

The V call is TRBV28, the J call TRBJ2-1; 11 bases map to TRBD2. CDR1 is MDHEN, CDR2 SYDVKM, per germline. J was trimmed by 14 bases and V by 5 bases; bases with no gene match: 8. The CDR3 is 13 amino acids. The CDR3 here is CASSARSGRAKFF. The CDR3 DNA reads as TGTGCCAGCAGTGCCCGTAGCGGGAGGGCCAAGTTCTTC.

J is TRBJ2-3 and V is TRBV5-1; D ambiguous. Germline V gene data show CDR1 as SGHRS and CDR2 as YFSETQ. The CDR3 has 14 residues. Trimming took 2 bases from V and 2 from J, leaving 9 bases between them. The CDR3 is CASSFSLPTDTQYF. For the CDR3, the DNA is TGCGCCAGCAGCTTCTCTCTCCCCACAGATACGCAGTATTTT.

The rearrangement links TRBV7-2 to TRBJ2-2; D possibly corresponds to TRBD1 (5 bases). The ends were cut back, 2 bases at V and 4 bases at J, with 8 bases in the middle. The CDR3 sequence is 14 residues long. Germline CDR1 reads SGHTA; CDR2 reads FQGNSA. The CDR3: CASSLSTGTGELFF. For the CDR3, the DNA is TGTGCCAGCAGCTTAAGCACAGGCACCGGGGAGCTGTTTTTT.

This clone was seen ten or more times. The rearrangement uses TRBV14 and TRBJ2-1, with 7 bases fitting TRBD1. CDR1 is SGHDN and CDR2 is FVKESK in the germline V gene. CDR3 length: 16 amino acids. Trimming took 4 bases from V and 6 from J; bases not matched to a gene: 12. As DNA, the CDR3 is TGTGCCAGCAGCCTCCGACAGGGCGTCCGAGGCAATGAGCAGTTCTTC. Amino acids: CASSLRQGVRGNEQFF.

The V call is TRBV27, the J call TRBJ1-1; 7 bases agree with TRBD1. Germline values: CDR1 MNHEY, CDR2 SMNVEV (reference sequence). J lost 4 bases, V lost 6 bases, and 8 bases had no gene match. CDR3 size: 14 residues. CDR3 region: CASRVTGSSTEAFF. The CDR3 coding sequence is TGTGCCAGCAGGGTGACAGGGTCGAGCACTGAAGCTTTCTTT.

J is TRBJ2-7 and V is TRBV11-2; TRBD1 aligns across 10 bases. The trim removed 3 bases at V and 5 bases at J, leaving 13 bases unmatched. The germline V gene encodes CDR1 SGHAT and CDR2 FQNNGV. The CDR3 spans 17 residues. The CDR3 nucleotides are TGTGCCAGCAGCTTTCGACGACAGGGGGCAGGCGGAAACGAGCAGTACTTC. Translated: CASSFRRQGAGGNEQYF.